This TCR beta chain was identified during a study of PD-L1 blockade in urothelial cancer (dated by TCRdb to 2017 to 2019). In terms of the full investigation: All patients started therapy around 2014 and received atezolizumab 1,200 mg intravenously every 3 weeks. Blood samples gave a median of around 140,000 T cells and approximately 80,000 unique TCRs, with a median clonality of approximately 0.08. The study, an exploratory multi-omic analysis, examined somatic, immune and clinical correlates of response to PD-L1 blockade with atezolizumab in urothelial cancer. TCR sequencing covered pretreatment tumor samples and matched, serially collected peripheral blood taken before and after atezolizumab treatment. In the same patients who had TCR sequencing, pretreatment tumors also underwent whole exome sequencing and RNA sequencing. About nine tenths of the roughly 29 patients were males with bladder-origin urothelial cancer, and about two thirds of the roughly 30 reported a prior smoking history. Blood samples were analyzed 3 weeks after the start of treatment (second dose) and 6 weeks after the start of treatment. Under ten patients achieved durable clinical benefit and around 19 did not. Durable clinical benefit meant progression-free survival longer than 6 months, and TCR features were also tested against progression-free and overall survival. Twenty-nine patients had pretreatment blood TCR-seq, roughly 24 had at least one posttreatment blood collection, and roughly 24 had tumor TCR-seq. An ECOG performance status of 0 or 1 was recorded for the patients, and 0 to 3 prior chemotherapy regimens had been received by the patients.

Details on this clone: This receptor's antigen is unknown. The input lacks base qualities; no much larger clone sits a single base away.

The CDR3 starts with the cysteine, ends with the phenylalanine, and has 13 residues. The only DNA kept is the CDR3, 39 bases in frame from the first base. V is clipped by 6 bases and J by 3 bases, and the sequence between their germline boundaries is 11 bases long. Via the germline V gene, CDR1 is MNHEY and CDR2 SVGAGI. Synthetic TCR analog templates were spiked into each PCR so that absolute template abundance could be estimated from read counts. TCRbeta CDR3 regions were amplified from genomic DNA with bias-controlled V and J gene primers using the immunoSEQ assay. Sequencing of rearranged TCRbeta segments was done at approximately 20X coverage. On the study's bioinformatics: Clustering was used to correct sequencing errors, and CDR3s were annotated against IMGT to assign V, D and J genes. Downstream analyses used only productive TCRbeta rearrangements and left out out-of-frame or stop-codon sequences. Clonality was computed as one minus Shannon entropy normalized by the log of the number of unique productive sequences. Fisher's exact test with Benjamini-Hochberg correction, at a threshold of adjusted p below 0.01, was used to find clones that differed between time points or between blood and tumor. TCRdb re-hosts the immuneACCESS table, in-frame sequences only. Its copies lack some clones; in the studies checked, an unresolved V gene accounts for under half of them, and the cause for the rest is not known. That table is the source of V, J and clone size, and D and trimming were worked out from the DNA. The sample has around 70,000 clones on record, roughly 84% of them singletons. The leading ten clones occupy 8% to 10% of the sample.

What the study reported, not specific to this receptor: Because the sample size was small (n ≈ 28) and many of the analyses were exploratory, the results are meant to be hypothesis-generating. Improved progression-free and overall survival was associated with having pretreatment peripheral blood TCR clonality below the median. Greater expansion of tumor-associated TCR clones in peripheral blood 3 weeks after the start of treatment was observed in patients with durable benefit (n ≈ 20, p = 0.022).

The time point label corresponds to: pretreatment peripheral blood. A cohort of 25 to 30 patients with locally advanced or metastatic urothelial carcinoma, treated at Memorial Sloan Kettering on a trial protocol, was included. Peripheral blood mononuclear cells were collected pretreatment and during treatment, with between 1 and 8 total time points per patient. The Qiagen DNeasy Blood extraction kit was used to purify genomic DNA from total PBMCs and tumor samples. Collected pretreatment and during treatment, PBMCs were isolated and stored as previously described. Specimen: PBMCs, collected around atezolizumab (anti-PD-L1) treatment. This TCR was recovered from a woman in her 70s with urothelial cancer. The chain joins TRBV6-5 to TRBJ1-1, with the D gene not clear enough to name. The CDR3 protein sequence reads: CASSLNRYTEAFF. The nucleotide sequence reads as follows: TGTGCCAGCAGCCTAAACAGATACACTGAAGCTTTCTTT.